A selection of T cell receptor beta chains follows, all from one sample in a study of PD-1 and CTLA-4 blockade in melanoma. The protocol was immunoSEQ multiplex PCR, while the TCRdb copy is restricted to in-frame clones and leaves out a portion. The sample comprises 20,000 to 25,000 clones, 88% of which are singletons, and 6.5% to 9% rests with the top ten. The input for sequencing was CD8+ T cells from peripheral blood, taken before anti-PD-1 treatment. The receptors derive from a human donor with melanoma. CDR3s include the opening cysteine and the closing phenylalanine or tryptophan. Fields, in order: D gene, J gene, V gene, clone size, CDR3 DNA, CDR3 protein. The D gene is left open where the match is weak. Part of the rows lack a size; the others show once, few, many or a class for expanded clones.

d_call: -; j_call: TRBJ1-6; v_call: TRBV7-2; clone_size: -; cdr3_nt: TGTGCCAGCAGCTCGTGGACTTTAGGGAATTCACCCCTCCACTTT; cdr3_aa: CASSSWTLGNSPLHF
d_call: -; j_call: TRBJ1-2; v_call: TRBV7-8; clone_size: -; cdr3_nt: TGTGCCAGCAGCTTAGAAGGTCAGGTCGGCTATGGCTACACCTTC; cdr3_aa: CASSLEGQVGYGYTF
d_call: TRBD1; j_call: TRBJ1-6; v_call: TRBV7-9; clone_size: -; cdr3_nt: TGTGCCAGCAGCCAACAGGGGTTAACGAATTCACCCCTCCACTTT; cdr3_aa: CASSQQGLTNSPLHF
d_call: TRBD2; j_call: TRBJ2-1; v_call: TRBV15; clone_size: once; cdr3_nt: TGTGCCACCAGCAGAGGCGGGGGGTACTACAATGAGCAGTTCTTC; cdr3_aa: CATSRGGGYYNEQFF
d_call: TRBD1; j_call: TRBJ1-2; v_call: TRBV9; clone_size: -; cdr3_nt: TGTGCCAGCAGCGAAGACAGGGTTGATGGCTACACCTTC; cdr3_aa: CASSEDRVDGYTF
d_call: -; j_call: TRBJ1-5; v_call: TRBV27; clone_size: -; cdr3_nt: TGTGCCAGCAGTTTGTTAAACAGGGTAGGCAATCAGCCCCAGCATTTT; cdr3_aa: CASSLLNRVGNQPQHF
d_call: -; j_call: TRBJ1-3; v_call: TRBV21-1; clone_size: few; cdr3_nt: -; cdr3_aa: CASSKVGSGNTIYF
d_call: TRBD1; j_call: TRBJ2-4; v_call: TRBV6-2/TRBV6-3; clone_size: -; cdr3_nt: TGTGCCAGCAGTTCAGGGACAGGGGCAATTCAGTACTTC; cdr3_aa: CASSSGTGAIQYF
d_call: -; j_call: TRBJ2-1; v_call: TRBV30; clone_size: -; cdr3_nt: TGTGCCTGGAGTTATCGGGACCTTCACAATGAGCAGTTCTTC; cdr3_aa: CAWSYRDLHNEQFF
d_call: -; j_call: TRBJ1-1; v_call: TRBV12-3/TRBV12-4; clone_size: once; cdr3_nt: TGTGCCAGCAGTTTGGGAGTGAACACTGAAGCTTTCTTT; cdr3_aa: CASSLGVNTEAFF
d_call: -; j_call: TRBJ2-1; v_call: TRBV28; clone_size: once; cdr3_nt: TGTGCCAGCAGTTTCCCTTGGGCGGGACAGAAAGCGAATGAGCAGTTCTTC; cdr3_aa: CASSFPWAGQKANEQFF
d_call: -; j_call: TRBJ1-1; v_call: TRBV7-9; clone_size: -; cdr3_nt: TGTGCCAGCAGTTTCTCGGGCACTGAAGCTTTCTTT; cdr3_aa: CASSFSGTEAFF
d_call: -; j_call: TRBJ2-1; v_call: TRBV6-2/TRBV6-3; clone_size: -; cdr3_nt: TGTGCCAGCAGTTACGAGACAGTTTCGAAGTTCTTC; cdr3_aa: CASSYETVSKFF
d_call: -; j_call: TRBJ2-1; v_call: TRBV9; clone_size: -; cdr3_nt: TGTGCCAGCAGCGCCTTCCGGGACTACAATGAGCAGTTCTTC; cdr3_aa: CASSAFRDYNEQFF
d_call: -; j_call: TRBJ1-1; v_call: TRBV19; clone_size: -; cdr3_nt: TGTGCCAGTATGACCACAGGCTTCATGAACACTGAAGCTTTCTTT; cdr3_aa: CASMTTGFMNTEAFF